The 29 T cell receptor beta chains listed next were all sequenced from one sample in a study of molecular identifiers for immune sequencing clone quantification. TCRdb re-called the PCR reads with MiXCR, one entry per CDR3 protein. The sample yields some 680,000 distinct CDR3 sequences, around 25% seen once. The material sequenced was naive CD8+ T cells from blood, with Jurkat cell RNA spiked in. As to subset: FACS-sorted CD8+CD4-CCR7+CD45RA+ naive T cells. The receptors come from a human donor in good health. Some libraries in this study had Jurkat cell RNA spiked in.

Comments on this clonotype: A much larger clone differs from this one at a single base, so this may be a read error. The chain combines TRBV7-9 with TRBJ2-5; TRBD1 or TRBD2 may be the D gene (5 bases each). This CDR3 region has 14 residues. In germline, CDR1 is SEHNR, CDR2 FQNEAQ (reference sequence). The V and J ends lost 5 bases and 4 bases respectively, with 14 bases between them. The CDR3 loop reads CASSTRGAVETQYF. CDR3 bases: TGTGCCAGCAGCACCCGAGGGGCAGTAGAGACCCAGTACTTC.

This clonotype appeared once. This sequence may be a read error, since a much larger clone differs from it by one base. The chain is built from TRBV20-1 and TRBJ2-3; 10 bases are shared with TRBD2. Per germline, CDR1 DFQATT and CDR2 SNEGSKA (reference sequence). The CDR3 runs 16 residues. V was clipped by 3 bases and J by 5 bases; unmatched bases: 11. CDR3 amino acids: CSASSVWLAGVDTQYF. CDR3 nucleotides: TGCAGTGCTAGTTCGGTCTGGCTAGCGGGAGTAGATACGCAGTATTTT.

V usage is TRBV6-2 or TRBV6-3 and J usage is TRBJ2-3, with D unresolved. The CDR3 is 12 residues long. Germline-derived CDR1 and CDR2 are MNHEY and SVGEGT. Deletions cut 2 bases from V and 5 bases from J, with 5 bases between. The CDR3 protein is CASSYLLDTQYF. For the CDR3, the DNA is TGTGCCAGCAGTTACCTCTTAGATACGCAGTATTTT.

This clonotype turned up a few times. The V and J genes are TRBV28 and TRBJ2-3; 7 bases align to TRBD2. V lost 4 bases and J lost 5; bases outside the gene matches: 24. Germline loops: CDR1 MDHEN, CDR2 SYDVKM. CDR3 length: 20 residues. The CDR3 loop reads CASSSPGLHYRVLMIDTQYF. DNA for the CDR3: TGTGCCAGCAGTTCCCCGGGACTACACTACCGGGTGTTGATGATAGATACGCAGTATTTT.

V is TRBV27 and J is TRBJ1-5; D is unclear. The ends were cut back, 4 bases at V and 0 bases at J, with 4 bases in the middle. The CDR3 consists of 13 residues. Germline assignment: CDR1 MNHEY and CDR2 SMNVEV (reference sequence). As DNA, the CDR3 is TGTGCCAGCAGTTCGAGTAGCAATCAGCCCCAGCATTTT. It codes for CASSSSSNQPQHF.

Note on this clonotype: One base away lies a much larger clone, so this may be a sequencing read error. The chain has TRBV6-1 and TRBJ2-5, with D possibly matching TRBD1 (6 bases). This CDR3 has 13 amino acids. Per germline, CDR1 MNHNS and CDR2 SASEGT. The CDR3 region is CVSSEPGVETQYF. The CDR3 nucleotides are TGTGTCAGCAGTGAACCAGGGGTAGAGACCCAGTACTTC.

This clonotype was seen many times. The chain uses TRBV29-1 and TRBJ2-3; the match to TRBD2 covers 9 bases. Germline-derived CDR1 and CDR2 are SQVTM and ANQGSEA. This CDR3 comprises 15 residues. J was trimmed by 0 bases and V by 6 bases; bases with no gene match: 7. The CDR3 sequence: CSVDLAGISTDTQYF. The CDR3 DNA sequence: TGCAGCGTCGATCTAGCGGGAATTAGCACAGATACGCAGTATTTT.

In the case of this clonotype: This clone may be a read error of a much larger clone one base away. The genes are TRBV5-3 and TRBJ2-4; unclear D gene. TRBV5-3 is treated as an ORF (open reading frame) with a function not yet certain. This CDR3 has 14 amino acids. CDR3 in DNA: TGTGCCAGCAGCTTAGATATATCCAAAAACATTCAGTACTTC. Protein product: CASSLDISKNIQYF.

This clonotype was seen a handful of times. The chain joins TRBV29-1 to TRBJ2-7; TRBD1 matches 8 bases. Germline V CDR1 and CDR2: SQVTM, ANQGSEA. V shed 2 bases and J 3 bases; nucleotides not matched to a gene: 9. The CDR3 totals 15 residues. For the CDR3, the DNA is TGCAGCGTTGAATGGAGACAGGGGTCTCGCTACGAGCAGTACTTC. Translating it yields CSVEWRQGSRYEQYF.

This clonotype appeared once. A junction boundary mismatches the germline segment, possibly from a read error. The chain has TRBV6-1 and TRBJ1-2; no definite D call. There are 15 residues in the CDR3. The germline gives CDR1 MNHNS, CDR2 SASEGT. This chain's CDR3 is CASSEESATNYAYTF. CDR3 DNA: TGTGCCAGCAGTGAAGAGTCGGCAACTAACTATGCCTACACCTTC.

This rearrangement joins TRBV27 to TRBJ1-5, with a weak D call TRBD1 (5 bases). This CDR3 is 15 amino acids long. Germline CDR1 is MNHEY and CDR2 is SMNVEV (reference sequence). V lost 6 bases, J lost 6 bases, and 18 bases lay in between. CDR3 sequence reads: CASRGTNPRGQPQHF. CDR3 DNA: TGTGCCAGCAGGGGGACCAACCCTCGGGGTCAGCCCCAGCATTTT.

This clonotype was detected only a few times. V usage is TRBV13 and J usage is TRBJ2-7; tentative D call: TRBD1 (6 bases). V was trimmed by 5 bases and J by 0 bases, leaving 20 bases between them. This CDR3 contains 17 residues. CDR1 and CDR2 (germline): PRHDT, FYEKMQ (reference sequence). The DNA for the CDR3 is TGTGCCAGCAGCCTAGAGGGACATCAGACCAGCTCCTACGAGCAGTACTTC. The encoded protein is CASSLEGHQTSSYEQYF.

This chain joins TRBV6-2 or TRBV6-3 and TRBJ2-7; D unclear. This CDR3 spans 14 amino acids. V was shortened by 2 bases and J by 0 bases, with 8 bases between the two germline ends. CDR1 and CDR2 from the germline V gene are MNHEY and SVGEGT. The CDR3 protein is CASSYLGLSYEQYF. The CDR3, as DNA: TGTGCCAGCAGTTACCTCGGCCTCTCCTACGAGCAGTACTTC.

This clonotype turned up a few times. The rearrangement uses TRBV5-6 and TRBJ2-7; D remains unclear. There are 15 residues in the CDR3. V lost 2 bases, J lost 2 bases, and 14 bases lay in between. Per the germline V gene, CDR1 is SGHDT and CDR2 is YYEEEE. In nucleotides, the CDR3 is TGTGCCAGCAGCTTTAGGTCACAGACCACCTACGAGCAGTACTTC. Translated: CASSFRSQTTYEQYF.

In this sample, this clonotype turned up many times. This chain joins TRBV5-8 and TRBJ1-1; D is unclear. Per germline, CDR1 SGHTS and CDR2 YDEGEE. This CDR3 region has 14 residues. V lost 3 bases to trimming and J lost 0 bases, with 9 bases between them. CDR3 sequence: CASSWRELNTEAFF. The CDR3 coding sequence is TGTGCCAGCAGCTGGAGAGAACTGAACACTGAAGCTTTCTTT.

The sample holds many counts of this clonotype. V is TRBV6-5 and J is TRBJ2-7, with D uncertain. There are 13 residues in the CDR3. The germline gives CDR1 MNHEY, CDR2 SVGAGI. Trimming took 2 bases from V and 3 from J, leaving 8 bases between them. CDR3 loop: CASSYEKDYEQYF. The CDR3 bases are TGTGCCAGCAGTTACGAGAAGGACTACGAGCAGTACTTC.

This clonotype was detected a few times. This chain links TRBV4-1 with TRBJ2-7; D may be TRBD2 (6 bases). Per germline, CDR1 MGHRA and CDR2 YSYEKL. The V end lost 3 bases, the J end lost 5 bases, and 17 bases lay between the germline ends. This CDR3 contains 15 residues. CDR3 coding DNA: TGCGCCAGCAGCCACGGGACGGAGGGTTCGGACGAGCAGTACTTC. This encodes CASSHGTEGSDEQYF.

This clonotype came up many times. This chain connects TRBV10-2 to TRBJ2-5; 8 bases map to TRBD2. CDR3 length: 16 amino acids. The J segment lost 4 bases and the V segment lost 6 bases, leaving 13 bases of the junction unmatched. Germline CDR1 reads WSHSY; CDR2 reads SAAADI. The CDR3 sequence: CASSAALGLASETQYF. The CDR3 region has the DNA TGCGCCAGCAGCGCGGCTCTTGGACTAGCCTCAGAGACCCAGTACTTC.

Of note for this clonotype: Compared with germline, one end of the junction differs, possibly owing to a read error. The rearrangement uses TRBV4-3 and TRBJ2-3, with TRBD2 matching over 11 bases. Germline V gene sequence: CDR1 LGHNA, CDR2 YSLEER. The CDR3 spans 20 residues. The CDR3 spells CASSQDIRTSGRTSTDTQCF. The CDR3 region has the DNA TGCGCCAGCAGCCAAGATATTCGTACTAGCGGGAGAACTAGCACAGATACGCAGTGTTTT.

This clonotype was recorded many times. The rearrangement links TRBV4-1 to TRBJ2-7; D is unresolved. The CDR3 loop spans 15 amino acids. Germline V gives CDR1 MGHRA, CDR2 YSYEKL. With 3 bases removed from V and 5 bases from J, the gap between germline ends came to 17 bases. The CDR3 here is CASSHPLGPTDEQYF. The CDR3, as DNA: TGCGCCAGCAGCCATCCCCTCGGGCCCACCGACGAGCAGTACTTC.

As for this clonotype: Being one base from a much bigger clone, this may be a read error. The chain uses TRBV28 and TRBJ2-3, with TRBD2 matching over 9 bases. Germline-derived CDR1 and CDR2 are MDHEN and SYDVKM. This CDR3 comprises 16 residues. CDR3 bases: TGTGCCAGCAGTCCCCTCCCTAGCGGGAAAGAAGATGCGCAGTATTTT. Protein: CASSPLPSGKEDAQYF.

In its sample, this clonotype was seen many times. The genes are TRBV6-5 and TRBJ2-3, with 9 bases aligning to TRBD1. The CDR3 covers 13 residues. V was clipped by 1 base and J by 12 bases; unmatched bases: 5. The germline CDR1 and CDR2 sequences are MNHEY and SVGAGI. CDR3 residues: CASSYFRTGAQYF. For the CDR3, the DNA is TGTGCCAGCAGTTACTTTAGGACAGGGGCCCAGTATTTT.

The chain uses TRBV9 and TRBJ2-3; D gene unclear. Germline V gives CDR1 SGDLS, CDR2 YYNGEE. This CDR3 comprises 15 residues. Trimming took off 3 bases at V and 1 base at J, with 12 bases between the two ends. CDR3 sequence (DNA): TGTGCCAGCAGCGCCCGAAATGTGGGCACAGATACGCAGTATTTT. Translating gives CASSARNVGTDTQYF. The variable domain in full, with the rest retrieved from reference TRBV9 and TRBJ2-3, is DSGVTQTPKHLITATGQRVTLRCSPRSGDLSVYWYQQSLDQGLQFLIQYYNGEERAKGNILERFSAQQFPDLHSELNLSSLELGDSALYFCASSARNVGTDTQYFGPGTRLTVL.

Worth noting for this clonotype: A much larger clone lies a single base off, so this may be a read error. Because the CDR3 is missing its conserved closing phenylalanine or tryptophan, this is likely a read error. No DNA is shown, since the ends of the CDR3 on it are uncertain; the CDR3 is the one TCRdb lists. The chain is built from TRBV6-2 or TRBV6-3 and TRBJ2-4; the table calls TRBD2, which could not be checked here. The germline CDR1 and CDR2 sequences are MNHEY and SVGEGT. The length of the CDR3 is 12 amino acids, counting both ends. This CDR3 is CASSYTSGHSSY.

This clonotype was detected a few times. The V call is TRBV5-1, the J call TRBJ2-7; 8 nucleotides line up with TRBD2. Germline loops: CDR1 SGHRS, CDR2 YFSETQ. V trimming: 4 bases; J trimming: 6 bases; junction bases outside the gene matches: 9. This CDR3 region has 14 residues. Here the CDR3 DNA reads TGCGCCAGCAGCCCCCTCGGCGGGGGGCTCGAGCAGTACTTC. The encoded protein is CASSPLGGGLEQYF.

A word on this clonotype: Possible read error: a much larger clone is one base away. The V gene is TRBV12-3 or TRBV12-4, the J gene TRBJ1-5, with D possibly TRBD1 on 6 matching bases. This CDR3 comprises 14 residues. CDR3 residues: CASSFAGAGQSQHF. Written as DNA, the CDR3 is TGTGCCAGCAGTTTTGCAGGGGCAGGTCAGTCCCAGCATTTT.

As for this clonotype: This clone may be a read error of a much larger clone one base away. The rearrangement joins TRBV7-6 to TRBJ1-3, with unresolved D. The V end was cut by 2 bases, the J end by 8 bases, with 13 bases between. Germline loops: CDR1 SGHVS, CDR2 FNYEAQ. There are 14 residues in the CDR3. CDR3 nucleotide sequence: TGTGCCAGCAGCTTATCCGGAGCAGCAGACACCATATATTTT. Residues: CASSLSGAADTIYF.

This clonotype was seen repeatedly, ten times or more. The chain uses TRBV28 and TRBJ2-2; a possible D gene is TRBD2 (5 bases). Germline V gene lookup returns CDR1 MDHEN and CDR2 SYDVKM. CDR3 length: 16 residues. V lost 2 bases and J lost 5, with 15 bases in between. As DNA, the CDR3 is TGTGCCAGCAGTTTACGAGGGAGTTCTATGACCGGGGAGCTGTTTTTT. Translated, it gives CASSLRGSSMTGELFF.

The V call is TRBV7-6, the J call TRBJ2-7; D is possibly TRBD1 (5 bases). Germline V gives CDR1 SGHVS, CDR2 FNYEAQ. The CDR3 covers 14 residues. V was pared by 5 bases and J by 0 bases, with 11 bases between. The CDR3 DNA reads TGTGCCAGCAGCCCCACGGACAACTCCTACGAGCAGTACTTC. Amino acid sequence: CASSPTDNSYEQYF.